These 14 T cell receptor beta chains originate from one sample sequenced in a study of blood T cells in healthy people across ages. A second PCR, run for about 6 to 11 cycles, used a sample-barcoded 5' primer plus a J-beta primer mix. One entry per CDR3 protein results from TCRdb running MiXCR on the 5' RACE reads. The repertoire has over 1,200,000 distinct CDR3 sequences, 55% to 75% of them found once; the top ten carry 6.5% to 8.5%. Sequencing was performed on blood. The receptors come from a young man in good health.

This chain uses TRBV14 with TRBJ2-1; no definite D call. TRBJ2-7 explains the end of the DNA better; the J call may be wrong. CDR1 and CDR2 from the germline V gene are SGHDN and FVKESK. The CDR3 is 14 residues long. The DNA of the CDR3 is TGTGCCAGCAGCCGTCGGAGCTCCTACAATGAGCAGTACTTC. As protein: CASSRRSSYNEQYF.

This clonotype was seen a handful of times. This chain uses TRBV29-1 with TRBJ1-1; weak D call: TRBD1 (5 bases). Germline V gene sequence: CDR1 SQVTM, CDR2 ANQGSEA. This CDR3 is 14 amino acids long. The V gene lost 5 bases and the J gene lost 1 base, with 14 bases spanning the gap. The CDR3 DNA is TGCAGCGTTCATTCGGGACGATCGAACACTGAAGCTTTCTTT. The encoded protein is CSVHSGRSNTEAFF.

A single count supports this clonotype. The V and J genes are TRBV9 and TRBJ1-1, with TRBD1 as a possible D gene (5 bases). This CDR3 is 14 amino acids long. CDR1 and CDR2 (germline): SGDLS, YYNGEE. V lost 4 bases, J lost 5 bases, and 15 bases lay in between. CDR3 coding DNA: TGTGCCAGCAGCTCAACCTTGGGGGGGACTGAAGCTTTCTTT. Protein product: CASSSTLGGTEAFF.

This clonotype was detected a few times. The chain employs TRBV20-1 and TRBJ1-1; D is possibly TRBD1 (5 bases). With 6 bases removed from V and 4 bases from J, the gap between germline ends came to 9 bases. The germline CDR1 and CDR2 sequences are DFQATT and SNEGSKA (reference sequence). CDR3 length: 11 residues. The CDR3 sequence: CSATRATEAFF. The CDR3 nucleotides read TGCAGTGCCACCAGGGCCACTGAAGCTTTCTTT.

Of note for this clonotype: The junction departs from the called germline gene at one end, perhaps through a read error. The chain joins TRBV7-9 to TRBJ2-5; D ambiguous. The germline CDR1 and CDR2 sequences are SEHNR and FQNEAQ (reference sequence). This CDR3 has 14 residues. The CDR3 DNA reads TGTGCCAGTAGCTTAGATAGCCCTTCTCGGACCCAGTACTTC. Translation: CASSLDSPSRTQYF.

This clonotype was picked up a small number of times. At one end, the junction sequence differs from germline, possibly due to a read error. The chain has TRBV7-9 and TRBJ1-5; no reliable D call. This CDR3 contains 13 residues. Germline CDR1 and CDR2: SEHNR and FQNEAQ (reference sequence). DNA for the CDR3: TGTGCCAGCAGCGTAGCTCTGTCCGGGCCCCAGCATTTT. Translation: CASSVALSGPQHF.

This chain links TRBV30 with TRBJ2-3, with 9 bases fitting TRBD2. This CDR3 is built from 13 residues. The V gene end was trimmed by 2 bases and the J gene end by 5 bases; junction bases not matched to a gene: 2. The V gene's germline CDR1 is GTSNPN and CDR2 SVGIG (reference sequence). CDR3 bases: TGTGCCTGGAGTCTACTAGCGGGAGATACGCAGTATTTT. It yields the protein CAWSLLAGDTQYF.

The CDR3: CASSPRDRAFGANVLTF. CDR3 bases: TGTGCCAGCAGCCCCCGGGACAGGGCTTTCGGGGCCAACGTCCTGACTTTC. The genes are TRBV7-9 and TRBJ2-6, with TRBD1 identical over 9 bases. V was clipped by 5 bases and J by 4 bases; unmatched bases: 9. The CDR3 loop spans 17 amino acids. Per the germline V gene, CDR1 is SEHNR and CDR2 is FQNEAQ (reference sequence).

CDR3 sequence: CASIYLAGLGSDTQYF. CDR3 bases: TGTGCCAGCATCTACTTAGCGGGGTTGGGGTCAGATACGCAGTATTTT. The chain has TRBV7-2 and TRBJ2-3, with 8 bases identical to TRBD2. V was clipped by 7 bases and J by 4 bases; unmatched bases: 13. Germline V gives CDR1 SGHTA, CDR2 FQGNSA. The length of the CDR3 is 16 residues.

This clonotype was detected only once. The V call is TRBV5-6, the J call TRBJ2-3; 9 nucleotides align to TRBD1. In germline, CDR1 is SGHDT, CDR2 YYEEEE. The V gene end was trimmed by 6 bases and the J gene end by 2 bases; junction bases not matched to a gene: 10. The CDR3 extends over 16 amino acids. The DNA for the CDR3 is TGTGCCAGCAACCCTGACAGGGGGTGGGACACAGATACGCAGTATTTT. Amino acids: CASNPDRGWDTDTQYF.

There are many counts of this clonotype. The genes are TRBV3-1 and TRBJ2-5; tentatively, D is TRBD1 or TRBD2 (5 bases each). Trimming removed 4 bases at V and 6 bases at J, with 18 bases between. Germline values: CDR1 LGHDT, CDR2 YNNKEL (reference sequence). The CDR3 is made up of 15 amino acids. CDR3 sequence (DNA): TGTGCCAGCAGCCCAATGGGGACCAGCGGAAAGACCCAGTACTTC. As protein: CASSPMGTSGKTQYF.

V and J are TRBV27 and TRBJ1-2, with D tentatively TRBD1 (6 bases). Germline CDR1 reads MNHEY; CDR2 reads SMNVEV (reference sequence). The CDR3 runs to 14 residues. V shed 3 bases and J shed 3 bases, with 11 bases lying between them. The DNA for the CDR3 is TGTGCCAGCAGTTTCGTCCCAGGGGACTATGGCTACACCTTC. Protein sequence: CASSFVPGDYGYTF.

For the CDR3, the DNA is TGCAGTGCCCAGGGCGGTAGCGGGGCCCGAGGCTACGAGCAGTACTTC. Amino acids: CSAQGGSGARGYEQYF. The genes are TRBV20-1 and TRBJ2-7; 8 nucleotides match TRBD2. The germline V gene encodes CDR1 DFQATT and CDR2 SNEGSKA (reference sequence). J gave up 3 bases and V 6 bases, and 16 bases lay outside the gene matches. The CDR3 totals 16 residues.

The V and J genes are TRBV7-2 and TRBJ1-4; D remains unclear. V dropped 1 base and J dropped 3 bases, with 6 bases sitting between them. Germline assignment: CDR1 SGHTA and CDR2 FQGNSA. The CDR3 is 14 residues long. CDR3 in DNA: TGTGCCAGCAGCTTAGGGGTTTCTAATGAAAAACTGTTTTTT. It yields the protein CASSLGVSNEKLFF.